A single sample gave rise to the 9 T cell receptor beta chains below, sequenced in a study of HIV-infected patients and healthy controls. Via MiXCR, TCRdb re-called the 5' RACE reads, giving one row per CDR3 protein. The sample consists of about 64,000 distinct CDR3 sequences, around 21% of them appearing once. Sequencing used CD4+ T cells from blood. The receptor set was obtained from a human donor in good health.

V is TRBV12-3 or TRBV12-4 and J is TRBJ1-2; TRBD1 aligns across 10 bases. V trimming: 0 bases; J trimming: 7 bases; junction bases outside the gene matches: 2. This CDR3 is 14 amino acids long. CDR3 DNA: TGTGCCAGCAGTTTAGCCCGACAGGGGGCTGGCTACACCTTC. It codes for CASSLARQGAGYTF.

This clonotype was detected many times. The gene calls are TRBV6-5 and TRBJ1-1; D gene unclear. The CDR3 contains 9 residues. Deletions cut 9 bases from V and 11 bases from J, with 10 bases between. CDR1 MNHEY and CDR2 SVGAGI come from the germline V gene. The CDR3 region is CASGVSAFF. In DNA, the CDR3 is TGTGCCAGTGGGGTATCGGCTTTCTTT.

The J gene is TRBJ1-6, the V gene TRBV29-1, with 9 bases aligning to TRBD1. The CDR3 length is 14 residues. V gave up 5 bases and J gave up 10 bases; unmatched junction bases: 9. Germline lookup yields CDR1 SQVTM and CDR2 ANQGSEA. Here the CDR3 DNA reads TGCAGCGTTCGACAGGGGGTCGGGGCATCACCCCTCCACTTT. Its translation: CSVRQGVGASPLHF.

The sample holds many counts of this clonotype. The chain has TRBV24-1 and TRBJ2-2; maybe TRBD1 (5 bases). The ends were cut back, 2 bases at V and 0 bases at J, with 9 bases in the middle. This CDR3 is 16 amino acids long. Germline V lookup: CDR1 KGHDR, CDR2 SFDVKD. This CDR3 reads CATSDWGTANTGELFF. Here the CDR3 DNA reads TGTGCCACCAGTGATTGGGGCACAGCGAACACCGGGGAGCTGTTTTTT.

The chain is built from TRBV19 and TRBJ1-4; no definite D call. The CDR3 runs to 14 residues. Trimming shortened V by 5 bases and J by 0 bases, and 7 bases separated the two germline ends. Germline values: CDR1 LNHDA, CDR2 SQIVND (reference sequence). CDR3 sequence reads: CASSLGATNEKLFF. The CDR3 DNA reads TGTGCCAGTAGTTTAGGTGCAACTAATGAAAAACTGTTTTTT.

The CDR3 spells CSVRQFTDTQYF. In DNA form, the CDR3 reads TGCAGCGTGCGACAGTTCACAGATACGCAGTATTTT. The chain uses TRBV29-1 and TRBJ2-3; TRBD1 might be the D (5 bases). Germline CDR1 reads SQVTM; CDR2 reads ANQGSEA. The CDR3 is made up of 12 amino acids. The V and J ends lost 6 bases and 2 bases respectively, with 9 bases between them.

The CDR3 here is CASSYGRWNPRQPQHF. Here the CDR3 DNA reads TGTGCCAGCAGTTACGGTCGTTGGAATCCGCGGCAGCCCCAGCATTTT. The chain couples TRBV6-2 or TRBV6-3 to TRBJ1-5; D not certain. The CDR3 contains 16 residues. The germline gives CDR1 MNHEY, CDR2 SVGEGT. V shed 2 bases and J shed 7 bases, with 18 bases lying between them.

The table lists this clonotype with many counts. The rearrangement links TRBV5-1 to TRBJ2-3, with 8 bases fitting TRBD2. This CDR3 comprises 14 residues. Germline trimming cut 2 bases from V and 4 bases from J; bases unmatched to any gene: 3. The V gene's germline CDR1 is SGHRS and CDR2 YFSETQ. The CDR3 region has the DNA TGCGCCAGCAGCTTAAGACTAGCGTCAGATACGCAGTATTTT. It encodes CASSLRLASDTQYF.

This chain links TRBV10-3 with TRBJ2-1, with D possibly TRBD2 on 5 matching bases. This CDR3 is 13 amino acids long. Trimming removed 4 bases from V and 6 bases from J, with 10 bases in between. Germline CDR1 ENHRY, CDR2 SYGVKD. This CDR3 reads CAISASSSNEQFF. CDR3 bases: TGTGCCATCAGTGCGTCTAGCTCCAATGAGCAGTTCTTC.